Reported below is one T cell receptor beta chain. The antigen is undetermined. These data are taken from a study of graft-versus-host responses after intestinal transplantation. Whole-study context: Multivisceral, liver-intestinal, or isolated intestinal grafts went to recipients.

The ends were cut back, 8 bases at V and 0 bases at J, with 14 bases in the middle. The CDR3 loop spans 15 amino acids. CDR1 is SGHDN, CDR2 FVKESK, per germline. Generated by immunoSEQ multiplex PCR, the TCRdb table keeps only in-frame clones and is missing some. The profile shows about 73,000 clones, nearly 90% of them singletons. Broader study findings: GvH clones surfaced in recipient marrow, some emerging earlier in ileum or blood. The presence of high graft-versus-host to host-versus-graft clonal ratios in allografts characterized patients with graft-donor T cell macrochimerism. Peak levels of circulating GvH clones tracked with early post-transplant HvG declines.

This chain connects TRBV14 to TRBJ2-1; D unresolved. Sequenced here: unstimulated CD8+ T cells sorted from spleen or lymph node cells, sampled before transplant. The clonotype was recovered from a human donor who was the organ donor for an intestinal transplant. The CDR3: CASQKATSSYNEQFF. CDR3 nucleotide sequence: TGTGCCAGCCAAAAAGCAACGAGCTCCTACAATGAGCAGTTCTTC. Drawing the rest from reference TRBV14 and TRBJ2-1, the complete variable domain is EAGVTQFPSHSVIEKGQTVTLRCDPISGHDNLYWYRRVMGKEIKFLLHFVKESKQDESGMPNNRFLAERTGGTYSTLKVQPAELEDSGVYFCASQKATSSYNEQFFGPGTRLTVL.